The rows below give T cell receptor beta chains drawn from one sample of a study of beta chain features in type 1 diabetes. The protocol was immunoSEQ multiplex PCR, while the TCRdb copy is restricted to in-frame clones and leaves out a portion. The sample lists hundreds of thousands of clones, over 13% occurring once. Source material: naive CD4+ T cells from blood. The receptor set was obtained from a man between 18 and 29 years old with type 1 diabetes. Both conserved end residues are part of each CDR3. Fields, in order: J gene, V gene, CDR3 protein.

j_gene: TRBJ2-5
v_gene: TRBV7-3
CDR3aa: CASSIAGSQETQYF

j_gene: TRBJ1-6
v_gene: TRBV7-2
CDR3aa: CASSSATDSPLHF

j_gene: TRBJ2-5
v_gene: TRBV7-9
CDR3aa: CASSPGLAGAGETQYF

j_gene: TRBJ2-2
v_gene: TRBV2
CDR3aa: CATRDRRLGELFF

j_gene: TRBJ2-7
v_gene: TRBV7-9
CDR3aa: CASSYSSYEQYF

j_gene: TRBJ2-4
v_gene: TRBV7-2
CDR3aa: CASSTTSGGNIQYF

j_gene: TRBJ1-1
v_gene: TRBV7-3
CDR3aa: CATRRGMNTEAFF

j_gene: TRBJ2-5
v_gene: TRBV27
CDR3aa: CASSLNRAGRETQYF

j_gene: TRBJ2-5
v_gene: TRBV4-3
CDR3aa: CASSQEIQLETQYF

j_gene: TRBJ2-7
v_gene: TRBV27
CDR3aa: CASSPHGSGDQNEQYF

j_gene: TRBJ1-1
v_gene: TRBV29-1
CDR3aa: CSAGDYEAEAFF

j_gene: TRBJ2-7
v_gene: TRBV7-8
CDR3aa: CASSLDRDRVHEQYF

j_gene: TRBJ2-5
v_gene: TRBV14
CDR3aa: CASSQSVNGETQYF

j_gene: TRBJ2-1
v_gene: TRBV2
CDR3aa: CASSYSNEQFF

j_gene: TRBJ2-1
v_gene: TRBV14
CDR3aa: CASSQPGTSAHNEQFF

j_gene: TRBJ2-5
v_gene: TRBV30
CDR3aa: CAWNNRGPETQYF

j_gene: TRBJ1-3
v_gene: TRBV30
CDR3aa: CAWSPLASGNTIYF